These 30 T cell receptor beta chains share one sample of origin, sequenced in a study of blood T cell repertoires in COVID-19. Data came from immunoSEQ multiplex PCR; TCRdb stores just in-frame clones and leaves some out. The table records some 290,000 clones, under 90% of them present only once. The sequenced sample consisted of peripheral blood. The receptors derive from a woman aged 55-75 years with active or convalescent COVID-19.

The V call is TRBV11-3, the J call TRBJ2-1; 8 bases align to TRBD2. CDR1 and CDR2 (germline): SGHNT, YENEEA. Germline trimming cut 2 bases from V and 9 bases from J; bases unmatched to any gene: 6. The CDR3 covers 14 residues. The CDR3 nucleotides read TGTGCCAGCAGCTTAACTCCGGGGGGGGTTGAGCAGTTCTTC. It specifies CASSLTPGGVEQFF.

The CDR3 coding sequence is TGTGCCAGCTCACAGAGCACTGGCTACACCTTC. Protein sequence: CASSQSTGYTF. The chain recombines TRBV18 with TRBJ1-2, with D unresolved. Germline-derived CDR1 and CDR2 are KGHSH and LQKENI. V lost 4 bases, J lost 7 bases, and 7 bases lay in between. The CDR3 spans 11 residues.

This clone turned up a few times. The chain combines TRBV18 with TRBJ1-5; possibly TRBD1 for D (6 bases). CDR1 is KGHSH, CDR2 LQKENI, per germline. Trimming took 1 base from V and 6 from J, leaving 10 bases between them. The CDR3 runs to 14 residues. The CDR3 coding sequence is TGTGCCAGCTCACCACGGGAGGGGGGTCAGCCCCAGCATTTT. Protein sequence: CASSPREGGQPQHF.

V gene TRBV18 combines with J gene TRBJ2-7; D is unresolved. The germline V gene has CDR1 KGHSH and CDR2 LQKENI. The CDR3 sequence is 13 residues long. Trimming shortened V by 6 bases and J by 1 base, and 10 bases separated the two germline ends. The CDR3 DNA sequence: TGTGCCAGCTCCGTCATTGAGTCCTACGAGCAGTACTTC. This translates into CASSVIESYEQYF.

This clone has just one count. The J gene is TRBJ1-5, the V gene TRBV5-8, with D hard to call. The CDR3 totals 15 residues. CDR1 is SGHTS, CDR2 YDEGEE, per germline. V was shortened by 4 bases and J by 6 bases, with 17 bases between the two germline ends. CDR3 amino acids: CASSPQAAGSQPQHF. CDR3 nucleotide sequence: TGTGCCAGCAGCCCGCAAGCAGCGGGGAGTCAGCCCCAGCATTTT.

J is TRBJ2-7 and V is TRBV27, with TRBD1 matching 8 bases. The CDR3 covers 16 residues. Germline-derived CDR1 and CDR2 are MNHEY and SMNVEV (reference sequence). V trimming: 4 bases; J trimming: 2 bases; junction bases outside the gene matches: 10. CDR3 in DNA: TGTGCCAGCAGTTCCCCCCGGGACAGGCGTACCTACGAGCAGTACTTC. As protein: CASSSPRDRRTYEQYF.

J is TRBJ1-3 and V is TRBV5-5; 9 bases align to TRBD1. CDR1 SGHKS and CDR2 YYEKEE come from the germline V gene (reference sequence). The CDR3 loop spans 15 amino acids. The J segment lost 0 bases and the V segment lost 4 bases, leaving 2 bases of the junction unmatched. In nucleotides, the CDR3 is TGTGCCAGCAGCCCGGACAGGGGCTCTGGAAACACCATATATTTT. Translating gives CASSPDRGSGNTIYF. Supplemented by reference TRBV5-5 and TRBJ1-3, the full variable domain reads DAGVTQSPTHLIKTRGQQVTLRCSPISGHKSVSWYQQVLGQGPQFIFQYYEKEERGRGNFPDRFSARQFPNYSSELNVNALLLGDSALYLCASSPDRGSGNTIYFGEGSWLTVV.

This chain uses TRBV6-5 with TRBJ1-1; 9 bases line up with TRBD1. Germline CDR1 is MNHEY and CDR2 is SVGAGI. Germline trimming cut 5 bases from V and 5 bases from J; bases unmatched to any gene: 3. CDR3 length: 13 amino acids. The CDR3 protein is CASSTQGATEAFF. In DNA, the CDR3 is TGTGCCAGCAGTACACAGGGGGCGACTGAAGCTTTCTTT.

The chain combines TRBV6-5 with TRBJ1-5; D is uncertain. Trimming stripped 8 bases from V and 9 bases from J, with 17 bases between. The CDR3 sequence is 13 residues long. From germline, CDR1 is MNHEY and CDR2 SVGAGI. CDR3 region: CASRAGRLGPQHF. CDR3 sequence (DNA): TGTGCCAGCCGCGCGGGTCGCCTAGGGCCCCAGCATTTT.

Only a few counts were recorded for this clone. This chain links TRBV6-5 with TRBJ2-2, with TRBD2 identical over 9 bases. CDR1 and CDR2 from the germline V gene are MNHEY and SVGAGI. V shed 9 bases, J shed 4 bases, and the junction held 9 bases outside the gene matches. The CDR3 covers 15 residues. The CDR3 bases are TGTGCCAGTAACGAGCGGGGGGTCATCACCGGGGAGCTGTTTTTT. Encoded protein: CASNERGVITGELFF.

The chain joins TRBV18 to TRBJ1-5, with D possibly matching TRBD1 (6 bases). Trimming cost V 1 base and J 4 bases, with 17 bases left between them. The CDR3 is 17 residues long. The germline gives CDR1 KGHSH, CDR2 LQKENI. The CDR3 is CASSPRGGQGWNQPQHF. The CDR3 coding sequence is TGTGCCAGCTCACCACGCGGGGGGCAGGGGTGGAATCAGCCCCAGCATTTT.

This sequence joins TRBV4-2 and TRBJ1-2; 8 bases map to TRBD1. Germline V lookup: CDR1 LGHNA, CDR2 YNFKEQ. V shed 0 bases and J 1 base; nucleotides not matched to a gene: 28. CDR3 size: 24 residues. CDR3: CASSQDYPSPNYDHPDRGNYGYTF. CDR3 nucleotides: TGTGCCAGCAGCCAAGATTACCCCTCCCCCAACTACGACCACCCCGACAGGGGTAACTATGGCTACACCTTC.

This clone was counted only a few times. The chain couples TRBV29-1 to TRBJ1-1; D may be TRBD1 (5 bases). Germline V gene lookup returns CDR1 SQVTM and CDR2 ANQGSEA. This CDR3 region has 12 residues. V lost 6 bases and J lost 3, with 11 bases in between. The CDR3 here is CSVRGGDTEAFF. For the CDR3, the DNA is TGCAGCGTAAGGGGAGGGGACACTGAAGCTTTCTTT.

CDR3 region: CASSLERGLNTEAFF. Here the CDR3 DNA reads TGTGCCAGCAGCTTAGAAAGGGGGTTAAACACTGAAGCTTTCTTT. The chain joins TRBV7-9 to TRBJ1-1; D may be TRBD1 (6 bases). The CDR3 totals 15 residues. Germline V gene sequence: CDR1 SEHNR, CDR2 FQNEAQ (reference sequence). The V end was cut by 1 base, the J end by 2 bases, with 11 bases between. The complete variable domain, with remaining parts taken from reference TRBV7-9 and TRBJ1-1, reads DTGVSQNPRHKITKRGQNVTFRCDPISEHNRLYWYRQTLGQGPEFLTYFQNEAQLEKSRLLSDRFSAERPKGSFSTLEIQRTEQGDSAMYLCASSLERGLNTEAFFGQGTRLTVV.

The chain carries TRBV14 and TRBJ2-1; 10 nucleotides match TRBD2. The germline CDR1 and CDR2 sequences are SGHDN and FVKESK. The CDR3 covers 18 residues. The junction had 14 bases not matched to a gene; V was cut back by 4 bases and J by 5 bases. CDR3 amino acids: CASSPLPLTSGLNNEQFF. In DNA form, the CDR3 reads TGTGCCAGCAGCCCCCTGCCCCTGACTAGCGGGCTCAACAATGAGCAGTTCTTC.

In regard to this clone: One end of the junction varies from germline; a read error may be responsible. The chain uses TRBV30 and TRBJ2-7; 10 bases are a match to TRBD1. The CDR3 loop spans 13 amino acids. The V gene's germline CDR1 is GTSNPN and CDR2 SVGIG (reference sequence). CDR3 sequence (DNA): TGTGCCTGGACGGGACAGGGGCATCTTGGAGGGGATTTC. Translated, it gives CAWTGQGHLGGDF.

The chain employs TRBV4-2 and TRBJ2-1; 8 bases are shared with TRBD2. V lost 0 bases, J lost 7 bases, and 8 bases stayed unmatched. This CDR3 region has 16 residues. Germline loops: CDR1 LGHNA, CDR2 YNFKEQ. In DNA, the CDR3 is TGTGCCAGCAGCCAAGATCGGCTAGCGGGTGGGAATGAGCAGTTCTTC. Translation gives CASSQDRLAGGNEQFF.

V usage is TRBV7-2 and J usage is TRBJ2-2, with a possible D match to TRBD1 (6 bases). Per germline, CDR1 SGHTA and CDR2 FQGNSA. V lost 1 base to trimming and J lost 6 bases, with 6 bases between them. The CDR3 has 13 residues. CDR3 amino acids: CASSLEGAGELFF. Here the CDR3 DNA reads TGTGCCAGCAGCTTAGAGGGGGCCGGGGAGCTGTTTTTT.

The chain's CDR3 is CASSTGTGTPGYTF. The CDR3 nucleotides read TGTGCCAGCAGCACTGGGACAGGGACCCCTGGCTACACCTTC. The chain combines TRBV5-4 with TRBJ1-2; 9 bases fit TRBD1. Trimming at V came to 4 bases and at J to 7 bases, leaving 8 bases not matched to a gene. CDR3 length equals 14 residues. CDR1 SGHNT and CDR2 YYREEE come from the germline V gene (reference sequence).

The J gene is TRBJ2-1, the V gene TRBV27; 8 nucleotides align to TRBD2. CDR3 length equals 16 residues. The V gene's germline CDR1 is MNHEY and CDR2 SMNVEV (reference sequence). The V segment lost 2 bases and the J segment 8 bases; nucleotides outside the gene matches: 11. This chain's CDR3 is CASSLRRGGRGDEQFF. The CDR3 coding sequence is TGTGCCAGCAGTTTAAGACGGGGGGGCCGGGGCGATGAGCAGTTCTTC.

The J gene is TRBJ2-3, the V gene TRBV7-2; D unclear. The CDR3 has 14 amino acids. With 1 base removed from V and 6 bases from J, the gap between germline ends came to 11 bases. CDR1 SGHTA and CDR2 FQGNSA come from the germline V gene. Here the CDR3 reads CASSLVARLDTQYF. Written as DNA, the CDR3 is TGTGCCAGCAGCTTAGTTGCTAGGTTGGATACGCAGTATTTT.

The chain couples TRBV29-1 to TRBJ2-3; D may be TRBD1 (6 bases). V shed 4 bases and J shed 6 bases, with 26 bases lying between them. The V gene's germline CDR1 is SQVTM and CDR2 ANQGSEA. The CDR3 spans 17 residues. The CDR3 DNA follows: TGCAGCGTTGTTGGGACACCTTTAAGCCAAACGGTGGATACGCAGTATTTT. Amino acid sequence: CSVVGTPLSQTVDTQYF.

This clone was picked up a small number of times. The chain joins TRBV2 to TRBJ2-2; possibly TRBD1 for D (5 bases). The germline V gene has CDR1 SNHLY and CDR2 FYNNEI. This CDR3 region has 14 residues. The V and J ends lost 4 bases and 1 base respectively, with 7 bases between them. CDR3 DNA sequence: TGTGCCAGCAGTGCGGACAAGAACACCGGGGAGCTGTTTTTT. Its translation: CASSADKNTGELFF.

CDR3 coding DNA: TGTGCCATCAGTCCGGGACAGGGGGCGCGCACTGAAGCTTTCTTT. This translates into CAISPGQGARTEAFF. The chain combines TRBV10-3 with TRBJ1-1, with 12 nucleotides matching TRBD1. The junction had 5 bases not matched to a gene; V was cut back by 5 bases and J by 4 bases. The germline gives CDR1 ENHRY, CDR2 SYGVKD. The CDR3 has 15 residues.

The chain couples TRBV4-1 to TRBJ2-4, with a weak D call TRBD1 (5 bases). V was trimmed by 0 bases and J by 0 bases, leaving 15 bases between them. Germline loops: CDR1 MGHRA, CDR2 YSYEKL. This CDR3 is 18 amino acids long. Here the CDR3 reads CASSQDWGQPLAKNIQYF. In DNA form, the CDR3 reads TGCGCCAGCAGCCAAGATTGGGGCCAGCCACTAGCCAAAAACATTCAGTACTTC.

The sample holds one count of this clone. The chain is built from TRBV7-9 and TRBJ1-6; D is ambiguous. The germline V gene encodes CDR1 SEHNR and CDR2 FQNEAQ (reference sequence). The CDR3 is 12 residues long. Trimming left V 11 bases short and J 11 bases short, with 16 bases between. CDR3 sequence (DNA): TGTGCCCTTGGCCGGGAAGGGACACCCCTCCACTTT. Its protein product is CALGREGTPLHF.

The chain links TRBV5-1 to TRBJ1-4; unclear D gene. This CDR3 spans 14 amino acids. V was shortened by 6 bases and J by 7 bases, with 16 bases between the two germline ends. Looked up from germline, CDR1 is SGHRS and CDR2 is YFSETQ. The CDR3 sequence is CASKEAVGGEKLFF. In DNA form, the CDR3 reads TGCGCCAGCAAGGAGGCGGTCGGCGGTGAAAAACTGTTTTTT.

The chain couples TRBV5-1 to TRBJ2-1, with D hard to call. The V end was cut by 1 base, the J end by 0 bases, with 5 bases between. Germline loops: CDR1 SGHRS, CDR2 YFSETQ. There are 14 residues in the CDR3. DNA of the CDR3: TGCGCCAGCAGCTTGCCGAGCTCCTACAATGAGCAGTTCTTC. It specifies CASSLPSSYNEQFF.

The chain couples TRBV14 to TRBJ2-1, with 12 bases identical to TRBD2. CDR1 and CDR2 (germline): SGHDN, FVKESK. V trimming: 3 bases; J trimming: 6 bases; junction bases outside the gene matches: 9. This CDR3 has 17 amino acids. CDR3 protein: CASSQGPILAGGNEQFF. CDR3 nucleotides: TGTGCCAGCAGCCAGGGACCGATACTAGCGGGGGGCAATGAGCAGTTCTTC.

The chain joins TRBV7-3 to TRBJ2-2; TRBD2 agrees at 12 bases. CDR3 size: 18 residues. The V gene's germline CDR1 is SGHTA and CDR2 FQGTGA. V was clipped by 5 bases and J by 4 bases; unmatched bases: 11. The CDR3 loop reads CASSPTGGLAGSTGELFF. The DNA of the CDR3 is TGTGCCAGCAGCCCTACAGGCGGACTAGCGGGGAGCACCGGGGAGCTGTTTTTT. Based on the CDR3 plus reference TRBV7-3 and TRBJ2-2, the full variable domain is GAGVSQTPSNKVTEKGKYVELRCDPISGHTALYWYRQSLGQGPEFLIYFQGTGAADDSGLPNDRFFAVRPEGSVSTLKIQRTERGDSAVYLCASSPTGGLAGSTGELFFGEGSRLTVL.